Listed here are 5 T cell receptor beta chains from one sample, sequenced in a study of OX40 agonist ivuxolimab in advanced cancers. The protocol was immunoSEQ multiplex PCR, while the TCRdb copy is restricted to in-frame clones and leaves out a portion. The sample lists roughly 63,000 clones, roughly 87% seen once, with 12% in the top ten. Sequencing used CD4+ or CD8+ T cells sorted from blood, obtained in a trial of the OX40 agonist ivuxolimab. The receptors come from an adult with an advanced solid tumor such as melanoma, head and neck, liver or kidney cancer.

The chain has TRBV19 and TRBJ2-7; perhaps TRBD1 as D (5 bases). With 10 bases removed from V and 4 bases from J, the gap between germline ends came to 14 bases. The V gene's germline CDR1 is LNHDA and CDR2 SQIVND (reference sequence). The CDR3 spans 12 residues. The CDR3: CATLTEKYEQYF. The DNA of the CDR3 is TGTGCCACCTTGACAGAGAAGTACGAGCAGTACTTC.

The J gene is TRBJ2-5, the V gene TRBV5-6, with D maybe TRBD1 (6 bases). The CDR3 runs 16 residues. Deletions cut 2 bases from V and 4 bases from J, with 18 bases between. Per germline, CDR1 SGHDT and CDR2 YYEEEE. Written as DNA, the CDR3 is TGTGCCAGCAGCTTTGGGGCAGGGGAAGATAGAGAGACCCAGTACTTC. Translation gives CASSFGAGEDRETQYF.

The chain employs TRBV20-1 and TRBJ2-3; D is perhaps TRBD2 (5 bases). The CDR3 consists of 11 residues. CDR1 DFQATT and CDR2 SNEGSKA come from the germline V gene (reference sequence). V was trimmed by 6 bases and J by 9 bases, leaving 13 bases between them. The CDR3 loop is CSATGLGTQYF. CDR3 coding DNA: TGCAGTGCAACTGGACTTGGAACGCAGTATTTT.

V usage is TRBV13 and J usage is TRBJ2-2, with D unclear. Trimming took off 1 base at V and 1 base at J, with 13 bases between the two ends. From germline, CDR1 is PRHDT and CDR2 FYEKMQ (reference sequence). The CDR3 extends over 17 amino acids. The CDR3, as DNA: TGTGCCAGCAGCTTAGTTTCTGGGGATGGGAACACCGGGGAGCTGTTTTTT. This codes for CASSLVSGDGNTGELFF.

The genes are TRBV30 and TRBJ2-1; 7 nucleotides agree with TRBD2. The CDR3 has 14 residues. V lost 6 bases, J lost 7 bases, and 12 bases stayed unmatched. CDR1 and CDR2 (germline): GTSNPN, SVGIG (reference sequence). The CDR3 coding sequence is TGTGCCTGCTCCAGCGGGATTGGTGGGAATGAGCAGTTCTTC. As protein: CACSSGIGGNEQFF.